This T cell receptor (beta chain) was identified during a study of T cell repertoires in cytomegalovirus infection (dated by TCRdb to 2018 to 2020). With regard to the full study: The HLA type of each donor mattered for the analysis, because public TCR beta signatures pointed to carriage of CMV infection along with the matching HLA type.

General findings and caveats noted by the study authors: Cumulative frequency of public TCR beta family members discriminated carriers of CMV infection plus the relevant HLA type in this cohort and an independent 352-donor cohort. The ex vivo response was dominated by HLA-C-restricted CMV-specific TCR beta clonotypes, which also provided the single most frequent clonotype in two of eight donors.

Data came from an Illumina HiSeq 1500. TCRdb redid the processing of the public reads, applying fastp at Q25 and MiXCR, and retained in-frame beta chains. Merged by CDR3 protein, the rows form single entries marked with the most common genes and DNA. This sample gives some 390,000 distinct CDR3 sequences in total; around 18% of them show up just once. The ten largest clones represent about 10% of the sample. This clonotype was detected only once. The target of this receptor is not known. Base qualities are not provided; no much larger clone lies one nucleotide away. A single read makes a weak case. At the junction V is shortened by 3 bases and J by 3 bases, with 11 bases in between. As encoded in the germline V gene, CDR1 is MDHEN while CDR2 is SYDVKM. The CDR3 spans 14 residues, from the cysteine through the phenylalanine. Only CDR3 DNA is held: 42 bases, read in frame from base 1.

The sequence links TRBV28 to TRBJ1-2; the D gene is perhaps TRBD1, from 5 matching bases. The TCR comes from a human donor in good health (CMV status not recorded). Some clones in this sample may be carry-over from other donors' samples. Sequencing was carried out using PBMCs. The bases are TGTGCCAGCAGTTTTCCGGGGCCCGACTATGGCTACACCTTC. It specifies CASSFPGPDYGYTF.